Reported below is one TCR beta chain. Antigen specificity is unknown. Trimming shortened V by 5 bases and J by 1 base, and 9 bases separated the two germline ends. Germline values: CDR1 MNHEY, CDR2 SVGEGT. The CDR3 has 13 residues. This sample stems from a study of T-cell memory formation after mild COVID-19. With constant-segment primers, 5'RACE yielded cDNA libraries of TCR alpha and TCR beta that carried sample barcodes and UMIs. TCRdb passed the 5' RACE reads through MiXCR, listing each CDR3 protein once. The sample lists 400,000 to 500,000 distinct CDR3 sequences; approximately 25% were seen once. Study outcomes and limitations: Pre-infection memory carried some responding clones, suggesting that cross-reactive memory joined.

The chain couples TRBV6-2 or TRBV6-3 to TRBJ2-7, with D perhaps matching TRBD1 (6 bases). Sequenced input: PBMCs or a T cell subset sorted from them (not recorded which). This receptor was identified in an adult woman who had mild COVID-19 (a few samples of this study predate the infection). Cell type and time point are not known. The CDR3 DNA reads TGTGCCAGCAGTAGGGGGTTATCCTACGAGCAGTACTTC. Encoded protein: CASSRGLSYEQYF.